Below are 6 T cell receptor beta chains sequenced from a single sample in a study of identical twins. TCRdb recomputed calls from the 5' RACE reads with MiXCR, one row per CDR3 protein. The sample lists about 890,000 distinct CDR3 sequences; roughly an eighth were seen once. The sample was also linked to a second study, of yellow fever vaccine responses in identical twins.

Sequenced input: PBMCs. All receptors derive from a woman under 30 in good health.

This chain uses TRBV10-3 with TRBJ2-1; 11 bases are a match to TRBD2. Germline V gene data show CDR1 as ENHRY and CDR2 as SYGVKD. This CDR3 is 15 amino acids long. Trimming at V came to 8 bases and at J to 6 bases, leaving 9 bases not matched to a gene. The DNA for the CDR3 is TGTGCCATCCGGGGTCGGCTAGCGGGGGGCAATGAGCAGTTCTTC. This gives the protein CAIRGRLAGGNEQFF.

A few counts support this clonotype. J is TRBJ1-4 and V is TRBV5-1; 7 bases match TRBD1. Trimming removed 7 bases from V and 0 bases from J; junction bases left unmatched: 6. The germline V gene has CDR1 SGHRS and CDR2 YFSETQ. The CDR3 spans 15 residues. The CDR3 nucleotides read TGCGCCAGCTCCGGGACAGAAACAACTAATGAAAAACTGTTTTTT. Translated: CASSGTETTNEKLFF.

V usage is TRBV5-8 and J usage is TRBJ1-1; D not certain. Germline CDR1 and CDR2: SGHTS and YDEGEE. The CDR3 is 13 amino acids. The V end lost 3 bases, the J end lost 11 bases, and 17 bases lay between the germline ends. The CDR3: CASSSPSEGRAFF. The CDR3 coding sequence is TGTGCCAGCAGCTCACCGTCTGAAGGGCGGGCTTTCTTT.

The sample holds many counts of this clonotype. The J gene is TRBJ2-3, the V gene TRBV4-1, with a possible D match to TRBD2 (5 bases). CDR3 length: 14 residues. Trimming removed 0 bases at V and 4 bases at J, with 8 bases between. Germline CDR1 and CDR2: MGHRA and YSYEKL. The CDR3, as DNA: TGCGCCAGCAGCCAAGAGCGGGTAGCAGATACGCAGTATTTT. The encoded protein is CASSQERVADTQYF.

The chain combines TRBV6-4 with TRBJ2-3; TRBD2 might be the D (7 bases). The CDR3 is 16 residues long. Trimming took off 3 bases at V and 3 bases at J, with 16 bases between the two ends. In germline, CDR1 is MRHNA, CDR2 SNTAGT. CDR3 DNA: TGTGCCAGCAGTGAAGTCGGTGGGAGGGGGACAGATACGCAGTATTTT. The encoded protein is CASSEVGGRGTDTQYF.

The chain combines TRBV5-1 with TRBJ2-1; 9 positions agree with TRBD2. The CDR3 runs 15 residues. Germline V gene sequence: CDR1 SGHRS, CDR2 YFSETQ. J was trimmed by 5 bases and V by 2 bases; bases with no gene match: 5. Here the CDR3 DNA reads TGCGCCAGCAGCTTTCGGGCTAGCGGGAACAATGAGCAGTTCTTC. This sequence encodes CASSFRASGNNEQFF.